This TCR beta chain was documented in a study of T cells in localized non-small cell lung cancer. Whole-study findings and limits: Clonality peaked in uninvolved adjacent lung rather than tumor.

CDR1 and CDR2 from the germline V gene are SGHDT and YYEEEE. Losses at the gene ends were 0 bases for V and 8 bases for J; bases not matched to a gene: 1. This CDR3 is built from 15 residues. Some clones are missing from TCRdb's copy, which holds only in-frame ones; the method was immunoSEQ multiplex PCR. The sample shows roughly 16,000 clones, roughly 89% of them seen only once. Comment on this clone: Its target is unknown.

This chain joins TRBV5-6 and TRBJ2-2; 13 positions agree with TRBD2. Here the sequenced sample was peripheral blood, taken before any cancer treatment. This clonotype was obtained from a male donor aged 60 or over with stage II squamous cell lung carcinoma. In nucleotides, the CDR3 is TGTGCCAGCAGCTTGGGGACTAGCGGGAGTGGGGAGCTGTTTTTT. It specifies CASSLGTSGSGELFF.